This T cell receptor beta chain was documented in a study of blood T cells in healthy people across ages. In germline, CDR1 is SNHLY, CDR2 FYNNEI. CDR3 length: 18 amino acids. Trimming took 8 bases from V and 3 from J; bases not matched to a gene: 19. This clonotype was recorded many times. For the second PCR, which ran for about 6 to 12 cycles, a sample-barcoded 5' primer and a J-beta primer mix were used. TCRdb fed the 5' RACE reads into MiXCR, producing one record per CDR3 protein. The repertoire holds 850,000 to 1,000,000 distinct CDR3 sequences, with roughly half as singletons. Sequencing used blood. This rearrangement joins TRBV2 to TRBJ1-2, with 9 bases identical to TRBD1. The sequence was collected from a woman aged 55-75 years in good health. The CDR3 region has the DNA TGTGCCAGCCTCCGGGGTCGGGGGACAGGGATTCGCGACTATGGCTACACCTTC. Encoded protein: CASLRGRGTGIRDYGYTF.